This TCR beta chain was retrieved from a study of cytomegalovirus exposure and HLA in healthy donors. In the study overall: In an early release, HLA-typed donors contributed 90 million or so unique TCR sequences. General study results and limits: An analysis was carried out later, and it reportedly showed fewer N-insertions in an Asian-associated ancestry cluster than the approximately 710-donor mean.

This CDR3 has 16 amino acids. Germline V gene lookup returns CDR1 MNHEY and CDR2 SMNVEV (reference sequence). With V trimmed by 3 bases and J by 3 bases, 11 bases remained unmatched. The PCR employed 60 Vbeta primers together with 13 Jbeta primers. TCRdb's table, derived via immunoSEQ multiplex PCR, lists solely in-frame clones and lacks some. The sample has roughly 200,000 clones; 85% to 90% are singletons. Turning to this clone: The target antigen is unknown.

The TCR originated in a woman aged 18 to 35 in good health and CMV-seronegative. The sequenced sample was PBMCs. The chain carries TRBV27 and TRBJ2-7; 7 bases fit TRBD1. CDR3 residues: CASSLRGGVVFYEQYF. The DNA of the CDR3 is TGTGCCAGCAGTTTGAGAGGGGGCGTCGTCTTCTACGAGCAGTACTTC.